This TCR beta chain was observed in a study of T cell changes during pregnancy in multiple sclerosis. This clone was seen a single time. The assay was immunoSEQ multiplex PCR, and TCRdb's table has in-frame clones only and misses some. The sample gives approximately 88,000 clones, 90% to 95% of which show up once; 0.7% to 1% is in the top ten. Material: peripheral blood, obtained in the third trimester of pregnancy. The TCR was taken from a female donor with multiple sclerosis, enrolled in a pregnancy study.

The DNA of the CDR3 is TGTGCCAGCAGTCCTGGGGGGAGATTAGGCAATGAGCAGTTCTTC. Translation gives CASSPGGRLGNEQFF. This chain connects TRBV9 to TRBJ2-1; a weak D match, TRBD2 (6 bases). Between the trimmed V and J ends, which lost 5 bases and 6 bases, there was a span of 18 bases. The CDR3 is 15 residues long. Germline assignment: CDR1 SGDLS and CDR2 YYNGEE.